The 25 T cell receptor beta chains in this list originate from one sample, sequenced in a study of blood T cell repertoires in COVID-19. This table comes from immunoSEQ multiplex PCR, and its TCRdb copy is limited to in-frame clones, with some not included. The sample includes 50,000 or so clones, more than 80% of them seen just once. Sequenced material: peripheral blood. The receptors stem from a middle-aged man with acute or convalescent COVID-19.

V is TRBV28 and J is TRBJ2-7; the D gene is possibly TRBD1 (6 bases). The ends were cut back, 3 bases at V and 6 bases at J, with 12 bases in the middle. The CDR3 spans 13 residues. CDR1 and CDR2 from the germline V gene are MDHEN and SYDVKM. The CDR3 here is CASSFSDRGEQYV. In nucleotides, the CDR3 is TGTGCCAGCAGTTTTTCGGACAGAGGCGAGCAGTACGTC.

The V gene is TRBV14, the J gene TRBJ2-3; TRBD1 matches at 8 bases. The CDR3 is made up of 14 amino acids. Losses at the gene ends were 5 bases for V and 4 bases for J; bases not matched to a gene: 5. CDR1 and CDR2 (germline): SGHDN, FVKESK. Here the CDR3 reads CASSKGQGPDTQYF. In DNA, the CDR3 is TGTGCCAGCAGCAAAGGACAGGGCCCAGATACGCAGTATTTT.

This clone was found once. The rearrangement joins TRBV11-2 to TRBJ2-5; D uncertain. Trimming removed 6 bases from V and 4 bases from J, with 12 bases in between. The germline V gene has CDR1 SGHAT and CDR2 FQNNGV. CDR3 length: 13 amino acids. DNA for the CDR3: TGTGCCAGCAGGTTCGGGTATGCAGAGACCCAGTACTTC. It yields the protein CASRFGYAETQYF.

The genes are TRBV5-4 and TRBJ1-5; tentative D call: TRBD1 (5 bases). This CDR3 has 13 residues. Trimming removed 4 bases at V and 3 bases at J, with 8 bases between. Germline loops: CDR1 SGHNT, CDR2 YYREEE (reference sequence). Here the CDR3 DNA reads TGTGCCAGCAGCCGGGGGAACAATCAGCCCCAGCATTTT. The encoded protein is CASSRGNNQPQHF.

In its sample, this clone ranks as medium-sized. The chain uses TRBV14 and TRBJ1-2; no reliable D call. The CDR3 consists of 15 residues. Trimming shortened V by 0 bases and J by 7 bases, and 15 bases separated the two germline ends. Germline V lookup: CDR1 SGHDN, CDR2 FVKESK. The CDR3 loop is CASSQDRLPAGGYTF. The DNA of the CDR3 is TGTGCCAGCAGCCAAGATAGGCTCCCAGCGGGTGGCTACACCTTC.

This clone was detected only a few times. The chain has TRBV18 and TRBJ2-5; D call uncertain. The germline V gene has CDR1 KGHSH and CDR2 LQKENI. The CDR3 covers 12 residues. V lost 6 bases and J lost 3, with 8 bases in between. The CDR3 region has the DNA TGTGCCAGCTCCCCAACAAAAGAGACCCAGTACTTC. It is translated as CASSPTKETQYF.

The rearrangement links TRBV19 to TRBJ1-6; D not resolved. Germline V gene data show CDR1 as LNHDA and CDR2 as SQIVND (reference sequence). The V end lost 3 bases, the J end lost 14 bases, and 14 bases lay between the germline ends. The CDR3 has 13 amino acids. CDR3: CASSMREGLALHF. The CDR3 DNA follows: TGTGCCAGTAGTATGCGGGAGGGTTTAGCCCTCCACTTT.

The chain is built from TRBV30 and TRBJ1-1; tentative D call: TRBD1 (5 bases). CDR3 length: 13 amino acids. Between the trimmed V and J ends, which lost 8 bases and 4 bases, there was a span of 17 bases. From germline, CDR1 is GTSNPN and CDR2 SVGIG (reference sequence). The CDR3 protein is CAGLRGEITEAFF. The CDR3 nucleotides read TGTGCCGGTCTACGGGGGGAGATCACTGAAGCTTTCTTT.

The chain joins TRBV9 to TRBJ2-3; maybe TRBD2 (5 bases). Germline CDR1 reads SGDLS; CDR2 reads YYNGEE. Trimming removed 0 bases from V and 0 bases from J, with 20 bases in between. This CDR3 has 19 amino acids. The CDR3 DNA reads TGTGCCAGCAGCGTAGCGATTCTTGGGCGCGGACTTAGCACAGATACGCAGTATTTT. Translation gives CASSVAILGRGLSTDTQYF.

The chain recombines TRBV5-1 with TRBJ1-6, with 7 bases lining up with TRBD1. The CDR3 has 15 amino acids. Germline V lookup: CDR1 SGHRS, CDR2 YFSETQ. V shed 4 bases, J shed 8 bases, and the junction held 9 bases outside the gene matches. CDR3: CASSIQPGTDSPLHF. DNA for the CDR3: TGCGCCAGCAGCATACAACCAGGGACAGATTCACCCCTCCACTTT.

This clone appeared once. The CDR3 reads CATSPPRTEYGYTF. The CDR3 DNA is TGTGCCACCAGCCCCCCCAGGACAGAGTATGGCTACACCTTC. The chain recombines TRBV15 with TRBJ1-2; possible D gene TRBD1, 6 bases. The CDR3 is 14 amino acids. CDR1 LNHNV and CDR2 YYDKDF come from the germline V gene (reference sequence). The ends were cut back, 5 bases at V and 5 bases at J, with 15 bases in the middle.

This clone was seen a handful of times. The chain recombines TRBV10-3 with TRBJ1-5, with D hard to call. Between the trimmed V and J ends, which lost 7 bases and 1 base, there was a span of 17 bases. CDR3 size: 16 residues. The germline V gene has CDR1 ENHRY and CDR2 SYGVKD. In nucleotides, the CDR3 is TGTGCCATCAAAGAGGGTCTAGGGCAGAGCAATCAGCCCCAGCATTTT. Translated, it gives CAIKEGLGQSNQPQHF.

The chain combines TRBV18 with TRBJ2-3, with 7 positions matching TRBD2. The junction had 12 bases not matched to a gene; V was cut back by 1 base and J by 2 bases. Germline loops: CDR1 KGHSH, CDR2 LQKENI. The CDR3 sequence is 18 residues long. CDR3 coding DNA: TGTGCCAGCTCACCACTCGCGTCCCGGCGGGGGAACACAGATACGCAGTATTTT. It yields the protein CASSPLASRRGNTDTQYF.

The genes are TRBV24-1 and TRBJ2-5, with 7 bases that match TRBD1. The CDR3 totals 13 residues. The V segment lost 8 bases and the J segment 3 bases; nucleotides outside the gene matches: 5. CDR1 is KGHDR, CDR2 SFDVKD, per germline. CDR3 coding DNA: TGTGCCACCATTAAAGGGACAGAAGAGACCCAGTACTTC. Residues: CATIKGTEETQYF.

J is TRBJ1-2 and V is TRBV30; D not certain. Per germline, CDR1 GTSNPN and CDR2 SVGIG (reference sequence). Deletions cut 2 bases from V and 7 bases from J, with 8 bases between. CDR3 length: 11 residues. The CDR3 DNA is TGTGCCTGGAGTCGGCGGGGTGGCTACACCTTC. Its protein product is CAWSRRGGYTF.

The chain joins TRBV11-2 to TRBJ2-5, with D unresolved. Trimming took 5 bases from V and 0 from J, leaving 10 bases between them. CDR3 length equals 14 residues. Germline V lookup: CDR1 SGHAT, CDR2 FQNNGV. Written as DNA, the CDR3 is TGTGCCAGCAGCCGAGCCTCGTACCAAGAGACCCAGTACTTC. Amino acid sequence: CASSRASYQETQYF.

The V gene is TRBV2, the J gene TRBJ2-5, with D perhaps TRBD1 (6 bases). CDR1 and CDR2 (germline): SNHLY, FYNNEI. This CDR3 has 15 amino acids. Between the trimmed V and J ends, which lost 0 bases and 1 base, there was a span of 9 bases. DNA of the CDR3: TGTGCCAGCAGTGAAGCCAGGGGAACCCAAGAGACCCAGTACTTC. Translating it yields CASSEARGTQETQYF.

V is TRBV7-9 and J is TRBJ2-3; a weak D match, TRBD1 (7 bases). With 6 bases removed from V and 0 bases from J, the gap between germline ends came to 13 bases. Germline V CDR1 and CDR2: SEHNR, FQNEAQ (reference sequence). The CDR3 totals 15 residues. In DNA, the CDR3 is TGTGCCAGCAGAGACAGGGACTCTAGCACAGATACGCAGTATTTT. Protein sequence: CASRDRDSSTDTQYF. Combining the CDR3 with reference TRBV7-9 and TRBJ2-3 gives the whole variable domain DTGVSQNPRHKITKRGQNVTFRCDPISEHNRLYWYRQTLGQGPEFLTYFQNEAQLEKSRLLSDRFSAERPKGSFSTLEIQRTEQGDSAMYLCASRDRDSSTDTQYFGPGTRLTVL.

The V call is TRBV7-2, the J call TRBJ2-3, with 14 bases matching TRBD2. Per germline, CDR1 SGHTA and CDR2 FQGNSA. V dropped 6 bases and J dropped 4; count of bases not matched to a gene: 6. The CDR3 runs to 16 residues. CDR3 residues: CASRPGLAGGADTQYF. Here the CDR3 DNA reads TGTGCCAGCAGACCCGGACTAGCGGGGGGCGCAGATACGCAGTATTTT.

V and J are TRBV24-1 and TRBJ2-1; a weak D match, TRBD2 (6 bases). V lost 3 bases and J lost 8, with 22 bases in between. Germline loops: CDR1 KGHDR, CDR2 SFDVKD. This CDR3 is 17 amino acids long. The CDR3 protein is CATSDRVAVRPPDEQFF. Written as DNA, the CDR3 is TGTGCCACCAGTGATCGCGTAGCGGTTAGGCCCCCCGATGAGCAGTTCTTC.

The chain couples TRBV7-9 to TRBJ2-1; 7 nucleotides match TRBD1. The CDR3 covers 15 residues. After removal of 5 bases from V and 1 base from J, the junction contained 5 bases not matched to a gene. Germline-derived CDR1 and CDR2 are SEHNR and FQNEAQ (reference sequence). The CDR3 region has the DNA TGTGCCAGCAGCCCAGGGGGTGGGTCCTACAATGAGCAGTTCTTC. Its translation: CASSPGGGSYNEQFF.

The gene calls are TRBV19 and TRBJ1-1; D gene ambiguous. This CDR3 is built from 16 residues. The V end was cut by 6 bases, the J end by 0 bases, with 17 bases between. Germline V gene data show CDR1 as LNHDA and CDR2 as SQIVND (reference sequence). The CDR3 DNA is TGTGCCAGTAGCCCGAGACTTACGACGGTGAACACTGAAGCTTTCTTT. Translating gives CASSPRLTTVNTEAFF.

The rearrangement links TRBV2 to TRBJ2-5; 8 nucleotides agree with TRBD1. Losses at the gene ends were 5 bases for V and 6 bases for J; bases not matched to a gene: 5. CDR1 and CDR2 (germline): SNHLY, FYNNEI. This CDR3 is 13 amino acids long. The CDR3 sequence: CASSWTGRKTQYF. Here the CDR3 DNA reads TGTGCCAGCAGTTGGACAGGGCGAAAGACCCAGTACTTC.

The chain links TRBV3-1 (or the pseudogene TRBV3-2) to TRBJ2-5, with TRBD2 identical over 8 bases. Trimming cost V 6 bases and J 5 bases; bases outside gene matches: 5. Germline CDR1 is LGHDT and CDR2 is YNNKEL (reference sequence). This CDR3 has 13 amino acids. CDR3 coding DNA: TGTGCCAGCAGTCGGGGGGGATTGGAGACCCAGTACTTC. It codes for CASSRGGLETQYF.

This clone was detected only a few times. The junction differs from germline at one of its ends, possibly a read error. The chain carries TRBV12-5 and TRBJ1-1; D perhaps matches TRBD1 (6 bases). Germline CDR1 LGHNT, CDR2 FRNRAP. The CDR3 length is 15 residues. The CDR3 is CARGLARGDDTEAFF. The CDR3 nucleotides read TGTGCTAGGGGTTTGGCCAGGGGAGATGACACTGAAGCTTTCTTT.